One and the same sample provided the 12 T cell receptor beta chains below, sequenced in a study of graft-versus-host responses after intestinal transplantation. TCRdb's table, derived via immunoSEQ multiplex PCR, lists solely in-frame clones and lacks some. The repertoire holds around 18,000 clones, with approximately 95% as singletons. Sequenced here: PBMCs, sampled 23 days after intestinal transplant. The receptors stem from a human patient who received an intestinal transplant, so some T cells may come from the graft donor.

This chain joins TRBV25-1 and TRBJ2-7; maybe TRBD1 (5 bases). V was pared by 6 bases and J by 3 bases, with 6 bases between. The V gene's germline CDR1 is MGHDK and CDR2 SYGVNS. This CDR3 region has 11 residues. CDR3: CASSQGYEQYF. CDR3 sequence (DNA): TGTGCCAGCAGCCAGGGCTACGAGCAGTACTTC.

The CDR3 DNA follows: TGTGCCAGCAGCTTGCAGACTAGGGGCGCGCCTTTCGAGACCCAGTACTTC. Protein sequence: CASSLQTRGAPFETQYF. The chain recombines TRBV11-2 with TRBJ2-5, with a weak D call TRBD2 (6 bases). V lost 3 bases to trimming and J lost 5 bases, with 22 bases between them. The CDR3 runs to 17 residues. The germline gives CDR1 SGHAT, CDR2 FQNNGV.

The J gene is TRBJ2-5, the V gene TRBV5-4, with D perhaps TRBD1 (5 bases). Looked up from germline, CDR1 is SGHNT and CDR2 is YYREEE (reference sequence). V lost 0 bases to trimming and J lost 5 bases, with 8 bases between them. The CDR3 spans 13 residues. DNA of the CDR3: TGTGCCAGCAGCTTGGGGGGCGAGGAGACCCAGTACTTC. This encodes CASSLGGEETQYF.

The sample holds a few counts of this clone. V is TRBV7-8 and J is TRBJ1-2; D gene ambiguous. The CDR3 length is 14 residues. Germline lookup yields CDR1 SGHVS and CDR2 FQNEAQ. V lost 1 base and J 3 bases, leaving 9 bases between the germline ends. Here the CDR3 DNA reads TGTGCCAGCAGCTTAGAGGGCTCGGACTATGGCTACACCTTC. Translated: CASSLEGSDYGYTF.

The chain recombines TRBV28 with TRBJ1-2, with D uncertain. CDR3 length equals 12 residues. Germline-derived CDR1 and CDR2 are MDHEN and SYDVKM. Trimming took 3 bases from V and 4 from J, leaving 6 bases between them. CDR3 residues: CASSFNPYGYTF. DNA of the CDR3: TGTGCCAGCAGTTTTAATCCCTATGGCTACACCTTC.

This clone has more than one count but fewer than ten. The rearrangement joins TRBV27 to TRBJ2-2, with 10 bases lining up with TRBD2. CDR1 and CDR2 from the germline V gene are MNHEY and SMNVEV (reference sequence). The CDR3 has 15 residues. Trimming removed 3 bases from V and 4 bases from J; junction bases left unmatched: 2. The CDR3 nucleotides are TGTGCCAGCAGTTTTGGACTAGCGGTCACCGGGGAGCTGTTTTTT. Translating it yields CASSFGLAVTGELFF.

Regarding this clone: This sample includes further DNA sequences coding for the same CDR3. The chain carries TRBV6-1 and TRBJ2-3; D is tentatively TRBD1 or TRBD2 (5 bases each). Germline V gene data show CDR1 as MNHNS and CDR2 as SASEGT. This CDR3 comprises 15 residues. Trimming cost V 1 base and J 4 bases, with 12 bases left between them. This chain's CDR3 is CASSEEALGPDTQYF. CDR3 nucleotide sequence: TGTGCCAGCAGTGAAGAAGCGTTGGGACCAGATACGCAGTATTTT.

The chain uses TRBV28 and TRBJ1-1, with D unresolved. CDR3 length: 15 amino acids. The ends were cut back, 9 bases at V and 6 bases at J, with 23 bases in the middle. In germline, CDR1 is MDHEN, CDR2 SYDVKM. The CDR3: CASLGMTIRFSEAFF. The CDR3 DNA sequence: TGTGCCAGTTTGGGAATGACAATCAGGTTCTCTGAAGCTTTCTTT.

This chain connects TRBV27 to TRBJ2-1, with 10 nucleotides matching TRBD1. The V gene end was trimmed by 5 bases and the J gene end by 3 bases; junction bases not matched to a gene: 4. Germline V lookup: CDR1 MNHEY, CDR2 SMNVEV (reference sequence). The CDR3 is 15 residues long. The CDR3 sequence is CASSDRDRGYNEQFF. The CDR3, as DNA: TGTGCCAGCAGTGACCGGGACAGGGGCTACAATGAGCAGTTCTTC.

The V call is TRBV4-2, the J call TRBJ2-1, with 14 bases matching TRBD2. CDR3 length: 16 residues. Trimming at V came to 0 bases and at J to 13 bases, leaving 8 bases not matched to a gene. The germline gives CDR1 LGHNA, CDR2 YNFKEQ. Written as DNA, the CDR3 is TGTGCCAGCAGCCAAGACGGGACTAGCGGGAGAACACCACAGTTCTTC. Residues: CASSQDGTSGRTPQFF.

The chain joins TRBV6-1 to TRBJ2-2, with TRBD2 identical over 9 bases. This CDR3 comprises 16 residues. Germline V CDR1 and CDR2: MNHNS, SASEGT. V lost 4 bases to trimming and J lost 9 bases; unmatched junction nucleotides: 12. The CDR3 here is CASSAFSGSGFRELFF. The CDR3 DNA is TGTGCCAGCAGTGCCTTTAGCGGGAGCGGTTTCAGGGAGCTGTTTTTT.

This chain links TRBV27 with TRBJ1-1; TRBD1 matches 8 bases. The CDR3 has 19 residues. V shed 1 base, J shed 0 bases, and the junction held 13 bases outside the gene matches. Germline CDR1 reads MNHEY; CDR2 reads SMNVEV (reference sequence). The CDR3 DNA follows: TGTGCCAGCAGTTTATTAGCGGAGCAGGGGGCTAACGTGAACACTGAAGCTTTCTTT. Its translation: CASSLLAEQGANVNTEAFF.